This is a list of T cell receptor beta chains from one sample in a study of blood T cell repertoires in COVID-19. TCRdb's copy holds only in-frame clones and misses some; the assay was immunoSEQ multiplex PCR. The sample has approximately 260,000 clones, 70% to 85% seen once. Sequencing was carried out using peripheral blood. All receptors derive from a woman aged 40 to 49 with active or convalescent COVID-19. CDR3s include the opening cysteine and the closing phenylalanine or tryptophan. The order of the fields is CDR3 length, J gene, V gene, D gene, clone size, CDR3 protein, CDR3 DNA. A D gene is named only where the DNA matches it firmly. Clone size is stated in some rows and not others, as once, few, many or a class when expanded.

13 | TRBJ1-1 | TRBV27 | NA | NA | CASSLSRNTEAFF | TGTGCCAGCAGTTTATCGAGGAACACTGAAGCTTTCTTT
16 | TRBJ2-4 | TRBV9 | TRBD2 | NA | CASSVATGGTQNIQYF | TGTGCCAGCAGCGTAGCTACCGGGGGGACCCAAAACATTCAGTACTTC
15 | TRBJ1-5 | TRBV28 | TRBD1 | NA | CASSSDRGLIGPQHF | TGTGCCAGCAGCTCGGACAGGGGGCTAATTGGGCCCCAGCATTTT
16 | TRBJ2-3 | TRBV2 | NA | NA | CASRVSVARGTDTQYF | TGTGCCAGCAGGGTCTCAGTCGCAAGGGGGACAGATACGCAGTATTTT
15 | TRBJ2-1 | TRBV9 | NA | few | CASSVAQGGHNEQFF | TGTGCCAGCAGCGTAGCCCAGGGCGGACACAATGAGCAGTTCTTC
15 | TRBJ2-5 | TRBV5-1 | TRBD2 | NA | CASGETSGGQETQYF | TGCGCCAGCGGCGAGACTAGCGGGGGCCAAGAGACCCAGTACTTC
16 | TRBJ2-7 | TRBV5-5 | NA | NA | CASSLARTWLFDEQYF | TGTGCCAGCAGCTTGGCCAGGACTTGGCTATTTGACGAGCAGTACTTC
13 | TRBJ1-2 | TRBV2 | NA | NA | CASSRMETYGYTF | TGTGCCAGCAGCCGGATGGAGACCTATGGCTACACCTTC
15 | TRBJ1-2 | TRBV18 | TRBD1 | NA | CASSANRGQSYGYTF | TGTGCCAGCTCAGCGAACAGGGGGCAGAGCTATGGCTACACCTTC
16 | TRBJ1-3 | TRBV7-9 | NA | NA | CASSSAVGGAGNTIYF | TGTGCCAGCAGCTCCGCCGTAGGGGGAGCTGGAAACACCATATATTTT
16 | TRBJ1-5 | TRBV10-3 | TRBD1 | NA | CAISDPDRGRGQPQHF | TGTGCCATCAGTGATCCGGACAGGGGGCGCGGTCAGCCCCAGCATTTT
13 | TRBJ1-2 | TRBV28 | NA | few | CASGADRSYGYTF | TGTGCCAGCGGGGCAGACAGGAGCTATGGCTACACCTTC
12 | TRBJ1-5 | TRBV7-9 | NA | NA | CASSSDSQPQHF | TGTGCCAGCAGCTCAGACAGTCAGCCCCAGCATTTT
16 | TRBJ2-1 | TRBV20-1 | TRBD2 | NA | CSASGTFSGAYNEQFF | TGCAGTGCTAGTGGAACCTTTAGCGGGGCCTACAATGAGCAGTTCTTC
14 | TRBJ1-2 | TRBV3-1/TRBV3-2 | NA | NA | CASSQVAGGSGYTF | TGTGCCAGCAGCCAAGTCGCCGGGGGATCTGGCTACACCTTC